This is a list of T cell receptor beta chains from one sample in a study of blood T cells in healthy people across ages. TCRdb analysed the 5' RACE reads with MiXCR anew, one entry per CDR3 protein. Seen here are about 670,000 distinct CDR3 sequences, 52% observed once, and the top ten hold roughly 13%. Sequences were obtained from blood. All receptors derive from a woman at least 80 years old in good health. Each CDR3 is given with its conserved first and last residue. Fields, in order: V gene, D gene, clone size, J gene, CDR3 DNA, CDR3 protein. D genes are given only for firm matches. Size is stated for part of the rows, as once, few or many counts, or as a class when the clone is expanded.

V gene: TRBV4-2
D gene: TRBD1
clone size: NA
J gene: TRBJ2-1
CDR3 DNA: TGTGCCAGCAGCTACGGGACAGGGGCGTACAATGAGCAGTTCTTC
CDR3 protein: CASSYGTGAYNEQFF

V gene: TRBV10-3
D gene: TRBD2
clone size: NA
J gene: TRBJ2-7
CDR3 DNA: TGTGCCATCAGTGTAGATCCGGGGGGGCTCGGAGAGCAGTACTTC
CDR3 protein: CAISVDPGGLGEQYF

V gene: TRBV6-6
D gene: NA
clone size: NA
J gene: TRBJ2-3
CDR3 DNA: TGTGCCAGCAGTGACGCATTTGACACAGATACGCAGTATTTT
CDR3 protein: CASSDAFDTDTQYF

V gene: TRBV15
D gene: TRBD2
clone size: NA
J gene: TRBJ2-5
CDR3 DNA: TGTGCCACCAGCAGAGGTGGACTAGTTCAAGAGACCCAGTACTTC
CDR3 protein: CATSRGGLVQETQYF

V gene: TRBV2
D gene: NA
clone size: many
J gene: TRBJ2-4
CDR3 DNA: TGTGCCAGCAGTGAACAGGGGGCCAAAAACATTCAGTACTTC
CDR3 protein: CASSEQGAKNIQYF

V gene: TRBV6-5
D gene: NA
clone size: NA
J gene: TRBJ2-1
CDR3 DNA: TGTGCCAGCAGTTACTCTTATGGAGCCTCCTACAATGAGCAGTTCTTC
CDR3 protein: CASSYSYGASYNEQFF

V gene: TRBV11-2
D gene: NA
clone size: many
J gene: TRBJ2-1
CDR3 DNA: TGTGCCAGCAGCTTAGAAAGAGGAGAGCAGTTCTTC
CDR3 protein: CASSLERGEQFF

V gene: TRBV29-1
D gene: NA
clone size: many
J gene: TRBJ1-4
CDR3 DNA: TGCAGCGCTGGGGGACAACTCGAAAAACTGTTTTTT
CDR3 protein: CSAGGQLEKLFF

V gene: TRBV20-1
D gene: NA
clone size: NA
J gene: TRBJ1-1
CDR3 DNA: TGCAGTGCCAATGTCGTGGCAGAAGGGTTGAACACTGAAGCTTTCTTT
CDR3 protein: CSANVVAEGLNTEAFF

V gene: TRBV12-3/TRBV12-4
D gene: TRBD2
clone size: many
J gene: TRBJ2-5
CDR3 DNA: TGTGCCAGCAGTCAAGCTGGGACTATGGGGACCCAGTACTTC
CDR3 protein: CASSQAGTMGTQYF

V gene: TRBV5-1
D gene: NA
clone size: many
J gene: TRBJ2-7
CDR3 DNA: TGCGCCAGCAGCGCCGGACAGAGCTACGAGCAGTACTTC
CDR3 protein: CASSAGQSYEQYF

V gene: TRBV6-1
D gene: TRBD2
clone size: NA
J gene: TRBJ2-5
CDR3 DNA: TGTGCCAGCAGTGAACTAGCGGGGTGGGGGGTACAAGAGACCCAGTACTTC
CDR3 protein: CASSELAGWGVQETQYF

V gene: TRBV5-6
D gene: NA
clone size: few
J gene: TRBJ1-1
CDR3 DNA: TGTGCCAGCAGCCCAGGCGGAGGGTACAGGAACACTGAAGCTTTCTTT
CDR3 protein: CASSPGGGYRNTEAFF

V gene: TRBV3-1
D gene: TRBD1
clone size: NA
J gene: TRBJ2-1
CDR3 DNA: TGTGCCAGCAGCCCCGGGACAGGGAGGAACAATGAGCAGTTCTTC
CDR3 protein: CASSPGTGRNNEQFF

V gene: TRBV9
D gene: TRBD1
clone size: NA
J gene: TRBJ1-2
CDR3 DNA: TGTGCCAGCAGCGTAGCGACAGGGAATGACTATGGCTACACCTTC
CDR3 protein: CASSVATGNDYGYTF

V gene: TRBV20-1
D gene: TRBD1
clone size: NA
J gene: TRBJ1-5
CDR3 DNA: TGCAGTGCTCGGACAGGGAATGCCAATCAGCCCCAGCATTTT
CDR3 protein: CSARTGNANQPQHF

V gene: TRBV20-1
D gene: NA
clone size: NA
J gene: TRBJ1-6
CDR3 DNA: TGCAGTGCGCTAGGGGGGGCCGGGGATAATTCACCCCTCCACTTT
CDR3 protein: CSALGGAGDNSPLHF

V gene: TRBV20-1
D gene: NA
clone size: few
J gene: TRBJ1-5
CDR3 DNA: TGCAGTGCTAGAGACGATAGGACTCATCAGCCCCAGCATTTT
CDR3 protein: CSARDDRTHQPQHF

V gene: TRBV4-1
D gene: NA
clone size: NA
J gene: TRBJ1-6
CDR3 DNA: TGCGCCAGCAGCCAAGATAGCCAGGGGCGTTCACCCCTCCACTTT
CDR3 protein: CASSQDSQGRSPLHF

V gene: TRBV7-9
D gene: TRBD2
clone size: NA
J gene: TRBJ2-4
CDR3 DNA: TGTGCCAGCAGCCCGGGAGCGGGGGCTGACATTCAGTACTTC
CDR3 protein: CASSPGAGADIQYF